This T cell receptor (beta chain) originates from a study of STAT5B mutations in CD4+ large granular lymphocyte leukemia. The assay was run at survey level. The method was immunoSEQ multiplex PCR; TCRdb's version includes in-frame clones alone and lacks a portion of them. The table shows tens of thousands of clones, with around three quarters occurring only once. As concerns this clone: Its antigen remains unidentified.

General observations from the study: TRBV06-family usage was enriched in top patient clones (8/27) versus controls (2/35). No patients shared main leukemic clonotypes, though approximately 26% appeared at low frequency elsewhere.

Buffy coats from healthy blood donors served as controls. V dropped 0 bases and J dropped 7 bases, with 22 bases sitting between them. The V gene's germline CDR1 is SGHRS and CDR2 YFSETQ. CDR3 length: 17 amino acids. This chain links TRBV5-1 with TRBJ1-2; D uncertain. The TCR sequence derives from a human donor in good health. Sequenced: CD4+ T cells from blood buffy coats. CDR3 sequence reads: CASSLAMARGNRGGYTF. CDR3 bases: TGCGCCAGCAGCTTGGCCATGGCTAGAGGAAACCGGGGTGGCTACACCTTC.